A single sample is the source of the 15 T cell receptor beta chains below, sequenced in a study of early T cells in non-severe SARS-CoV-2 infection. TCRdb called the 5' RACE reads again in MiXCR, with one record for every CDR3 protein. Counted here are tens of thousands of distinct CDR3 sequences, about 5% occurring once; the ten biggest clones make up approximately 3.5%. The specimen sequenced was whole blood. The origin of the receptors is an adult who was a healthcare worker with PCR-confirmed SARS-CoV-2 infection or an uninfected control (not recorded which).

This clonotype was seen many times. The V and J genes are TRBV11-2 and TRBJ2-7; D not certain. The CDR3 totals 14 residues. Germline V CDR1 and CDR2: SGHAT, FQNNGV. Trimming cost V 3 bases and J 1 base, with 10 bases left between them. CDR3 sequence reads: CASSFVAGSYEQYF. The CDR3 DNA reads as TGTGCCAGCAGCTTCGTGGCTGGGTCCTACGAGCAGTACTTC.

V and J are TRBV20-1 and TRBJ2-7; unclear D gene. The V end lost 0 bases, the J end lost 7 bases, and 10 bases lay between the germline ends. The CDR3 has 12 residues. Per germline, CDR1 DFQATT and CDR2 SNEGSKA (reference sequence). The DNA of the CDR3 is TGCAGTGCTAGAGACCCCCCTTCTGAGCAGTACTTC. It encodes CSARDPPSEQYF.

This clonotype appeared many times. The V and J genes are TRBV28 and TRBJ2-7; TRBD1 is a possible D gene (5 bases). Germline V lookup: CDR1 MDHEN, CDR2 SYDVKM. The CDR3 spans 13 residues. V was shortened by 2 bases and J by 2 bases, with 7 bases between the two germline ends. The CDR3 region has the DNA TGTGCCAGCAGTTTAGGCAGGGCCTACGAGCAGTACTTC. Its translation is CASSLGRAYEQYF.

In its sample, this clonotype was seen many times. The CDR3 reads CASSIALQGGNGYTF. The CDR3, as DNA: TGTGCCAGTAGTATAGCCCTCCAGGGCGGGAACGGCTACACCTTC. The chain couples TRBV19 to TRBJ1-2, with a weak D call TRBD1 (5 bases). Germline lookup yields CDR1 LNHDA and CDR2 SQIVND (reference sequence). The CDR3 has 15 residues. Trimming shortened V by 1 base and J by 8 bases, and 17 bases separated the two germline ends.

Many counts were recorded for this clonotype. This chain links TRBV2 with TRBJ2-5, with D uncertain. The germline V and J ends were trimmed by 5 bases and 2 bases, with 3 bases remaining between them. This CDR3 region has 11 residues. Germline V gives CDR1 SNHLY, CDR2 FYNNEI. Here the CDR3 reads CASSIQETQYF. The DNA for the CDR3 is TGTGCCAGCAGTATTCAAGAGACCCAGTACTTC.

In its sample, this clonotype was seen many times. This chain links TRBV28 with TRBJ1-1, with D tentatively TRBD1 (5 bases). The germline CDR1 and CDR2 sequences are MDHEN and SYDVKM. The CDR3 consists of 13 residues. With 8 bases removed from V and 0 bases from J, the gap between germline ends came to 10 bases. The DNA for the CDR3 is TGTGCCAGCCTCGGGGGTTTGAACACTGAAGCTTTCTTT. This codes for CASLGGLNTEAFF.

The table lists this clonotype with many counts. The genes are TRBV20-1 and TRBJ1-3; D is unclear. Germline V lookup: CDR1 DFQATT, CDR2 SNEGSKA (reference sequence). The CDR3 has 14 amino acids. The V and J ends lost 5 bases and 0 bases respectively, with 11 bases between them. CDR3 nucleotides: TGCAGTGCTCCTTTGGATATCTCTGGAAACACCATATATTTT. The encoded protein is CSAPLDISGNTIYF.

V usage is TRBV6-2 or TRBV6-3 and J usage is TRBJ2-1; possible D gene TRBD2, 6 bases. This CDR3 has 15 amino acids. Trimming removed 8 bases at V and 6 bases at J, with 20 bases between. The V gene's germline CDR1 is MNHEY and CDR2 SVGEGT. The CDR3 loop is CASGARGTGSNEQFF. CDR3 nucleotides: TGTGCCAGCGGTGCCCGCGGGACCGGAAGCAATGAGCAGTTCTTC.

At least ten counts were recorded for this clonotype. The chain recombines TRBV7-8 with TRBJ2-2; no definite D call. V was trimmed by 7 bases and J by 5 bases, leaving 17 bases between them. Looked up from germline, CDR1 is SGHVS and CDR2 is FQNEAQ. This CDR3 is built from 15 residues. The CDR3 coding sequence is TGTGCCAGCAAAGCAGGACCCCTGAGGACCGGGGAGCTGTTTTTT. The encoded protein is CASKAGPLRTGELFF.

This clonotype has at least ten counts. The CDR3 is CASSHVNTEAFF. In DNA form, the CDR3 reads TGTGCCAGCAGTCACGTGAACACTGAAGCTTTCTTT. J is TRBJ1-1 and V is TRBV6-2 or TRBV6-3, with D uncertain. Germline V gene data show CDR1 as MNHEY and CDR2 as SVGEGT. CDR3 size: 12 residues. The V end lost 5 bases, the J end lost 0 bases, and 4 bases lay between the germline ends.

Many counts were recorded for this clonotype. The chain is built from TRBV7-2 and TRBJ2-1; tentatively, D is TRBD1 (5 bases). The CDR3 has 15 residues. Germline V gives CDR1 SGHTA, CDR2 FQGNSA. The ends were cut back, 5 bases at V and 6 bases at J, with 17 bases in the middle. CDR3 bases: TGTGCCAGCAGCACAGGACACCTCACACTCAATGAGCAGTTCTTC. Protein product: CASSTGHLTLNEQFF.

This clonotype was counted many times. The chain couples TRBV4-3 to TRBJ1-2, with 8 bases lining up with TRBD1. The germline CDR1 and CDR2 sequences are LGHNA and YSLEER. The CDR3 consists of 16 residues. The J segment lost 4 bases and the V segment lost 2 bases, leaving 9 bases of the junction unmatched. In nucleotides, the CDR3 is TGCGCCAGCAGCCAACTTTCGGACAGGGCTCGCTATGGCTACACCTTC. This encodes CASSQLSDRARYGYTF.

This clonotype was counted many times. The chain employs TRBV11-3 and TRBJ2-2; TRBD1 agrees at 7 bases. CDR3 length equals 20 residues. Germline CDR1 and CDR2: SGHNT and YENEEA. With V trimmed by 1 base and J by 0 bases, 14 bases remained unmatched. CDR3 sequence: CASSLGIWDSEFANTGELFF. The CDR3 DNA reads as TGTGCCAGCAGCTTAGGGATCTGGGACAGCGAATTCGCGAACACCGGGGAGCTGTTTTTT.

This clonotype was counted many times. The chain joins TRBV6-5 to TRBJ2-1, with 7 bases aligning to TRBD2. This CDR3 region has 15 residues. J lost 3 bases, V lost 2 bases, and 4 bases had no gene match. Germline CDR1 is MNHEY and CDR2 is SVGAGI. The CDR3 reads CASSYGLEGYNEQFF. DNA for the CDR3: TGTGCCAGCAGTTACGGACTAGAAGGCTACAATGAGCAGTTCTTC.

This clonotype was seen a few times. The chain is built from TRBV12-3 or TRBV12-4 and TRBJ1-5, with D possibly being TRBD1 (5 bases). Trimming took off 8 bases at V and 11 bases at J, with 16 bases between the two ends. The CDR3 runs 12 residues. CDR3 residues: CASGGRLPSQHF. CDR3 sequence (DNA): TGTGCCAGCGGGGGACGACTCCCGTCCCAGCATTTT.